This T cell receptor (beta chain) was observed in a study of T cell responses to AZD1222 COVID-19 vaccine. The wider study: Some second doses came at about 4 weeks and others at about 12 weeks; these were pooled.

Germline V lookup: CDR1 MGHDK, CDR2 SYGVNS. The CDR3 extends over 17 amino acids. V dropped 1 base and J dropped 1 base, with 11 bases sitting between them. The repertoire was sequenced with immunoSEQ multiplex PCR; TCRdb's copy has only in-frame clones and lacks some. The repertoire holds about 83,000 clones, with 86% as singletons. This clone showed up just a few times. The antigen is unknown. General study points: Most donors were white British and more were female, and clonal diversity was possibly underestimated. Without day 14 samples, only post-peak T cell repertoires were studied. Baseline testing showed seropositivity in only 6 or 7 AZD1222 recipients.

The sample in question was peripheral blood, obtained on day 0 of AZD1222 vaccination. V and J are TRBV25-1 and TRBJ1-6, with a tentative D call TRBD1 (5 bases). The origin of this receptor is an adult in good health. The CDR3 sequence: CASSEFEAGSYNSPLHF. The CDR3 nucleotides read TGTGCCAGCAGTGAATTTGAGGCAGGGTCCTATAATTCACCCCTCCACTTT. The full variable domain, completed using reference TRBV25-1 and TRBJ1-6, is EADIYQTPRYLVIGTGKKITLECSQTMGHDKMYWYQQDPGMELHLIHYSYGVNSTEKGDLSSESTVSRIRTEHFPLTLESARPSHTSQYLCASSEFEAGSYNSPLHFGNGTRLTVT.